This TCR beta chain was recorded in a study of T cells after yellow fever vaccination. A single record per CDR3 protein comes from TCRdb applying MiXCR to the 5' RACE reads. The sample has about 320,000 distinct CDR3 sequences, around a tenth seen once. General observations from the study: Reappearance after the booster was seen for most primary-vaccination clones, at roughly 96% CD4 and less than 90% CD8.

Trimming removed 4 bases from V and 4 bases from J, with 17 bases in between. Looked up from germline, CDR1 is SGHRS and CDR2 is YFSETQ. The CDR3 length is 15 residues. In its sample, this clonotype was seen a few times. Its cognate antigen is unknown. The V gene is TRBV5-1, the J gene TRBJ1-1, with a tentative D call TRBD1 (5 bases). This TCR came from a young man who received the YFV17D yellow fever vaccine. The source was CD4+ T cells sorted from PBMCs, collected 45 days after the yellow fever booster vaccination. CDR3 DNA sequence: TGCGCCAGCAGCCCGCTATCTGGAGGGGTCACTGAAGCTTTCTTT. Amino acids: CASSPLSGGVTEAFF.